The rows below give T cell receptor beta chains drawn from one sample of a study of blood T cell repertoires in COVID-19. TCRdb keeps only in-frame clones here, not all; method: immunoSEQ multiplex PCR. The top ten clones hold roughly 2.8% of a sample with about 300,000 clones, over 85% of them seen once. Sequences were obtained from PBMCs or T cells enriched from blood (not recorded which). The receptor set was obtained from a woman in her forties or fifties who had been exposed to COVID-19. The CDR3 runs from the conserved cysteine through the conserved F or W. The order of the fields is J gene, D gene, V gene, clone size, CDR3 DNA, CDR3 protein. A D gene is named only where the DNA matches it firmly. The size field is filled for only some rows; it gives once, few, many or a size class.

>TRBJ2-3|TRBD2|TRBV3-1/TRBV3-2|.
TGTGCCAGCAGCCAGGCACTAGCGACAGATACGCAGTATTTT
CASSQALATDTQYF
>TRBJ1-2|TRBD1|TRBV9|.
TGTGCCAGCAGCGCGCGGACAGGGGGCGGCTACACCTTC
CASSARTGGGYTF
>TRBJ1-2|TRBD1|TRBV18|.
TGTGCCAGCTCACAGGGGACAGGCAGTGGCTACACCTTC
CASSQGTGSGYTF
>TRBJ1-6|TRBD1|TRBV3-1/TRBV3-2|.
TGTGCCAGCAGGGGGACAGTTGGTTCACCCCTCCACTTT
CASRGTVGSPLHF
>TRBJ2-5|TRBD1|TRBV5-1|.
TGCGCCAGCAGCCCGGGACAGCCTCAAGAGACCCAGTACTTC
CASSPGQPQETQYF
>TRBJ1-5|.|TRBV18|once
TGTGCCAGCTCAGGCGAGCGGGATCAGCCCCAGCATTTT
CASSGERDQPQHF
>TRBJ2-3|.|TRBV7-9|.
TGTGCCAGCAGCCCCGCCTTGCGACTAGATACGCAGTATTTT
CASSPALRLDTQYF
>TRBJ1-5|.|TRBV7-8|.
TGTGCCAGCAGCTGGGGGCCGGATCAGCCCCAGCATTTT
CASSWGPDQPQHF
>TRBJ2-1|TRBD2|TRBV19|.
TGTGCCAGTAGTATGGGACTAGCGGTTTACAATGAGCAGTTCTTC
CASSMGLAVYNEQFF
>TRBJ1-1|.|TRBV5-1|.
TGCGCCAGCAGCCCGGAGGATGGGGACACTGAAGCTTTCTTT
CASSPEDGDTEAFF
>TRBJ2-2|.|TRBV7-2|.
TGTGCCAGCAGCCCACTCGCCGGGGAGCTGTTTTTT
CASSPLAGELFF
>TRBJ2-4|.|TRBV6-5|.
TGTGCCAGCAGAGAGGGACTTCTAGTCCGGCACATTCAGTACTTC
CASREGLLVRHIQYF
>TRBJ1-2|.|TRBV28|.
TGTGCCAGCAGCGACGGGACACCCTATGGCTACACCTTC
CASSDGTPYGYTF
>TRBJ1-1|.|TRBV19|.
TGTGCCAGCCACAGGGCCCCGAACACTGAAGCTTTCTTT
CASHRAPNTEAFF
>TRBJ1-4|TRBD1|TRBV7-8|.
TGTGCCAGCAGCTTATTGGCAGGGGGTGGGGAAAAACTGTTTTTT
CASSLLAGGGEKLFF
>TRBJ2-1|TRBD2|TRBV27|.
TGTGCCAGCTATACTAGCGTGGCTGAGCAGTTCTTC
CASYTSVAEQFF
>TRBJ1-1|.|TRBV27|.
TGTGCCAGCAGTTTAAGTCCCAGCACTGAAGCTTTCTTT
CASSLSPSTEAFF
>TRBJ1-3|TRBD1|TRBV7-9|.
TGTGCCAGCAGCTCCGGGACAGCTGGAAACACCATATATTTT
CASSSGTAGNTIYF
>TRBJ2-2|.|TRBV19|.
TGTGCCACCGGGTCTGACGGGAACACCGGGGAGCTGTTTTTT
CATGSDGNTGELFF
>TRBJ1-1|.|TRBV11-2|.
TGTGCCAGCAGCTTCATGAACACTGAAGCTTTCTTT
CASSFMNTEAFF
>TRBJ1-3|.|TRBV19|.
TGTGCCAGTAGACCCAGTACAGGGACCGGAAACACCATATATTTT
CASRPSTGTGNTIYF
>TRBJ2-1|TRBD1|TRBV19|.
TGTGCCAGTAGTTCGGTAGGGACAGGGGGCAATGAGCAGTTCTTC
CASSSVGTGGNEQFF
>TRBJ2-1|.|TRBV11-2|.
TGTGCCAGCAGCTGGTCTGAGGGGGTGGATGAGCAGTTCTTC
CASSWSEGVDEQFF
>TRBJ2-3|TRBD1|TRBV14|.
TGTGCCAGCAGCACCCCGGGACAGGGAGGAGATACGCAGTATTTT
CASSTPGQGGDTQYF
>TRBJ1-3|.|TRBV4-2|.
TGTGCCAGCAGCGACCGGGACTTAGCTGGAAACACCATATATTTT
CASSDRDLAGNTIYF
>TRBJ1-6|.|TRBV6-1|.
TGTGCCAGCAGTGAACTCCCTCGCGGATATAATTCACCCCTCCACTTT
CASSELPRGYNSPLHF
>TRBJ1-4|.|TRBV19|few
TGTGCCAGTAGTATTTTGGCAGGGCGGAATGAAAAACTGTTTTTT
CASSILAGRNEKLFF
>TRBJ1-2|TRBD1|TRBV6-8|.
TGTGCCAGCAGTTACCGGGCAGGGGGCGTAACTAACTATGGCTACACCTTC
CASSYRAGGVTNYGYTF
>TRBJ2-5|.|TRBV19|.
TGTGCCAGTAGTACAGGACTTGGCAGGGGGGCGGAGACCCAGTACTTC
CASSTGLGRGAETQYF
>TRBJ1-2|.|TRBV9|.
TGTGCCAGCAGCCCGAGAGAGTATGGCTACACCTTC
CASSPREYGYTF
>TRBJ2-1|TRBD1|TRBV27|.
TGTGCCAGCAGTCCCGGGACAGGGGGGGGTGAGCAGTTCTTC
CASSPGTGGGEQFF
>TRBJ1-1|.|TRBV21-1|.
TGTGCCAGCGTCCGGGAACCCCCCCGAGGTGAAGCTTTCTTT
CASVREPPRGEAFF
>TRBJ1-5|.|TRBV28|.
TGTGCCAGCAGTTTATCGGGTCTCCCGCCCCAGCATTTT
CASSLSGLPPQHF
>TRBJ2-7|TRBD1|TRBV28|.
TGTGCCAGCAGTTTGGGGGTACAGGGGGCTATCGGCGAGCAGTACTTC
CASSLGVQGAIGEQYF
>TRBJ1-1|.|TRBV6-1|.
TGTGCCAGCAGTGAAAGTGCAGGGGTCGACACTGAAGCTTTCTTT
CASSESAGVDTEAFF